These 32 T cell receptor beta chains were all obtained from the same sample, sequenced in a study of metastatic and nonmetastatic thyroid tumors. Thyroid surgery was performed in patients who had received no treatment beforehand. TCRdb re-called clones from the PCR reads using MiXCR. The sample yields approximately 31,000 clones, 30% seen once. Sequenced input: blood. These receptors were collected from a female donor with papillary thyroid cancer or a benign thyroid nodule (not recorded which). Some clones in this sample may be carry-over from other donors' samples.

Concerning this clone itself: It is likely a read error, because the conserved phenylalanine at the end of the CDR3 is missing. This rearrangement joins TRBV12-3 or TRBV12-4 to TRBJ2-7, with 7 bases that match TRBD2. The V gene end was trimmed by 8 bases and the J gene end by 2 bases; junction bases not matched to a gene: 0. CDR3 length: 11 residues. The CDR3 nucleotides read TGTGCCAGCCGGGGGGCCTACGAGCAGTACCTC. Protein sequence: CASRGAYEQYL.

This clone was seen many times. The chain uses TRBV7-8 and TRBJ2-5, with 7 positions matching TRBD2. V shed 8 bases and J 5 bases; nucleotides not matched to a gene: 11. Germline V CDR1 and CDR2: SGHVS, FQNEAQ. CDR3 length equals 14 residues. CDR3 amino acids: CASSNSGLGETQYF. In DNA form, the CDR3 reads TGTGCCAGCTCTAACAGCGGACTAGGCGAGACCCAGTACTTC.

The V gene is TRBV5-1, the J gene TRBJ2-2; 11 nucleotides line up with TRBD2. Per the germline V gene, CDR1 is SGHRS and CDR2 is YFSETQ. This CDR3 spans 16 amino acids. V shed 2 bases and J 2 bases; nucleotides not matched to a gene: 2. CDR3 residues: CASSLGTSGNTGELFF. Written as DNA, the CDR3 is TGCGCCAGCAGCTTAGGGACTAGCGGTAACACCGGGGAGCTGTTTTTT.

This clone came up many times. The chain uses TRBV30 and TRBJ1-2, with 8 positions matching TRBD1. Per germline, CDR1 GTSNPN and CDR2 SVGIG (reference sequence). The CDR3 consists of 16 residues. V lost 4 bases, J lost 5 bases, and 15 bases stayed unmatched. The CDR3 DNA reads TGTGCCTGGAAAAGGCCTCCGACAGGGGAATTGTATGGCTACACCTTC. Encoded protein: CAWKRPPTGELYGYTF. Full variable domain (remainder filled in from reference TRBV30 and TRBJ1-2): SQTIHQWPATLVQPVGSPLSLECTVEGTSNPNLYWYRQAAGRGLQLLFYSVGIGQISSEVPQNLSASRPQDRQFILSSKKLLLSDSGFYLCAWKRPPTGELYGYTFGSGTRLTVV.

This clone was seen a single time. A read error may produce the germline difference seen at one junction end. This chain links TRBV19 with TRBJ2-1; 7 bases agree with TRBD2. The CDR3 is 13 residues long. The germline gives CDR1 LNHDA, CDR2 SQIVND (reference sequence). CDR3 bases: TGTGCAAGTATGGGCGGGAGTTGGGATGAGGAGTTCTTC. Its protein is CASMGGSWDEEFF.

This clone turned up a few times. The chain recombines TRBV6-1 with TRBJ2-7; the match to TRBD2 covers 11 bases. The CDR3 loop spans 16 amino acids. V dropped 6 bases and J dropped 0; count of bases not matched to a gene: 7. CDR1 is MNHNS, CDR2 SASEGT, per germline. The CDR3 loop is CASSGRTSGSSYEQYF. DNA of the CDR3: TGTGCCAGCAGCGGCCGAACTAGCGGGAGCTCCTACGAGCAGTACTTC.

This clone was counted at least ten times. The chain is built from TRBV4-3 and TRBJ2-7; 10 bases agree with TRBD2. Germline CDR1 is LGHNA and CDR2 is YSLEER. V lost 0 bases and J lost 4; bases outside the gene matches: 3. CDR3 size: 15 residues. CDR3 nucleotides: TGCGCCAGCAGCCAAGATTGGACTAGCGGTTACGAGCAGTACTTC. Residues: CASSQDWTSGYEQYF.

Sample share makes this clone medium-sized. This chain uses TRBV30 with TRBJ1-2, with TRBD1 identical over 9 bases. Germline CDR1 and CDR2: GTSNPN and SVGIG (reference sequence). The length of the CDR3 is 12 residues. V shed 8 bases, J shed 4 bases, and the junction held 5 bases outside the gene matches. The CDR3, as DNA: TGTGCCAATGACAGGGGGATCTATGGCTACACCTTC. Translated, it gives CANDRGIYGYTF. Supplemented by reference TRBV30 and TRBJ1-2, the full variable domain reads SQTIHQWPATLVQPVGSPLSLECTVEGTSNPNLYWYRQAAGRGLQLLFYSVGIGQISSEVPQNLSASRPQDRQFILSSKKLLLSDSGFYLCANDRGIYGYTFGSGTRLTVV.

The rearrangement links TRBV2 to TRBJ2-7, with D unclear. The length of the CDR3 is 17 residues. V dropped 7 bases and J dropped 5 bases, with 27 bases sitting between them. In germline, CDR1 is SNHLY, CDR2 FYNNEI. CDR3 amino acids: CASTEARLPTAFDEQYF. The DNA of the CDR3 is TGTGCCAGCACCGAAGCTCGACTTCCCACGGCATTCGACGAGCAGTACTTC.

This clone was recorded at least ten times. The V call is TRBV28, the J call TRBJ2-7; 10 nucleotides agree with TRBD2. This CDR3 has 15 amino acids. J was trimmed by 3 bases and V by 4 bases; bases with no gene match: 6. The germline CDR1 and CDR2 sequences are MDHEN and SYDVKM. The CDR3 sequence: CASSSFSGRGYEQYF. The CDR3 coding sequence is TGTGCCAGCAGTTCTTTCAGCGGGAGGGGCTACGAGCAGTACTTC.

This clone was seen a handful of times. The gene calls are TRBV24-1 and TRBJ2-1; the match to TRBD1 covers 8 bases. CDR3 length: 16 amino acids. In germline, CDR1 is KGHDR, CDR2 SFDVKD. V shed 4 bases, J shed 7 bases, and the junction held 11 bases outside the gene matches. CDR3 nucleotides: TGTGCCACCAGTGACACACAGGGGGACAGTAGGAATGAGCAGTTCTTC. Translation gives CATSDTQGDSRNEQFF.

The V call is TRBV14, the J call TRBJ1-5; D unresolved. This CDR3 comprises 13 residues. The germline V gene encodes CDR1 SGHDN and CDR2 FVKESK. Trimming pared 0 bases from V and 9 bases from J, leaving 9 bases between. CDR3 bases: TGTGCCAGCAGCCAAGATAGGCTTGGGCCCCAGCATTTT. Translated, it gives CASSQDRLGPQHF. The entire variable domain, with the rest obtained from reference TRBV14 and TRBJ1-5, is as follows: EAGVTQFPSHSVIEKGQTVTLRCDPISGHDNLYWYRRVMGKEIKFLLHFVKESKQDESGMPNNRFLAERTGGTYSTLKVQPAELEDSGVYFCASSQDRLGPQHFGDGTRLSIL.

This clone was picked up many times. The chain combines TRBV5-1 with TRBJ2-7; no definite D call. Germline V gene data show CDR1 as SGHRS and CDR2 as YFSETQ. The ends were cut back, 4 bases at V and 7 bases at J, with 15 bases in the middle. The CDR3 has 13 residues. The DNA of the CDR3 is TGCGCCAGCAGCCCGCTGGGATTGAGTGAGCAGTACTTC. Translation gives CASSPLGLSEQYF.

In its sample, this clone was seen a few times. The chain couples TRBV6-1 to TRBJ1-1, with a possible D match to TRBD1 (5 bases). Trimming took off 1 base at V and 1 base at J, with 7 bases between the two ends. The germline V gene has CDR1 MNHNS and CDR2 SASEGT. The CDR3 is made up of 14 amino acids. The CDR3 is CASSEGDGNTEAFF. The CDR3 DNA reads TGTGCCAGCAGTGAAGGGGACGGGAACACTGAAGCTTTCTTT.

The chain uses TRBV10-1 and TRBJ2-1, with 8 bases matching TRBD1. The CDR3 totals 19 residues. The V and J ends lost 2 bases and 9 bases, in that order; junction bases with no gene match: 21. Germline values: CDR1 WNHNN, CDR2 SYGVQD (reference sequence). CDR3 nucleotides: TGCGCCAGCAGTGAGCTTGACAGGGGAGGATATCCCGTTAGGGGTGAGCAGTTCTTC. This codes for CASSELDRGGYPVRGEQFF.

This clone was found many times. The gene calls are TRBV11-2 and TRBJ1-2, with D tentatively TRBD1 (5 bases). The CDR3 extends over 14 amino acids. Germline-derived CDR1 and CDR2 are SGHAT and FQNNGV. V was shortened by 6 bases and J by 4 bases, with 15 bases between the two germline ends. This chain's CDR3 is CASSPDGTAYGYTF. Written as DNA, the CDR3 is TGTGCCAGCAGTCCAGACGGGACGGCCTATGGCTACACCTTC.

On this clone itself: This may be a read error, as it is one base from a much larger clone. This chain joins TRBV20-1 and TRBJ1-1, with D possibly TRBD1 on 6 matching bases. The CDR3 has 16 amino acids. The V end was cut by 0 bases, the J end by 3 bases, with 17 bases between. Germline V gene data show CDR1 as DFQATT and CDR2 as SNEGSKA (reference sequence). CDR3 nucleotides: TGCAGTGCTAGAGATCCCTCGACAGGTGGAGACACTGAAGCTTTCTTT. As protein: CSARDPSTGGDTEAFF.

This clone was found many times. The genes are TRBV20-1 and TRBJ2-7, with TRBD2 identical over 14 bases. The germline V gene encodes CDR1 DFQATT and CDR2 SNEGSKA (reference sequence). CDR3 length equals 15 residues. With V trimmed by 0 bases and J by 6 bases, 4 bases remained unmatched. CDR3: CSARDGGLAGVEQYF. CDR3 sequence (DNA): TGCAGTGCTAGAGATGGGGGACTAGCGGGAGTCGAGCAGTACTTC.

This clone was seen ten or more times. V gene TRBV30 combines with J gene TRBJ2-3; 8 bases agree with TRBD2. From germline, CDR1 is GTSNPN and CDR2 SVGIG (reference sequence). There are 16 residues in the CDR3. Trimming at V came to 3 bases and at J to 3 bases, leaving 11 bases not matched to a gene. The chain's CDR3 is CAWSWALAVRTDTQYF. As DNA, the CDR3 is TGTGCCTGGAGCTGGGCACTAGCGGTTAGAACAGATACGCAGTATTTT.

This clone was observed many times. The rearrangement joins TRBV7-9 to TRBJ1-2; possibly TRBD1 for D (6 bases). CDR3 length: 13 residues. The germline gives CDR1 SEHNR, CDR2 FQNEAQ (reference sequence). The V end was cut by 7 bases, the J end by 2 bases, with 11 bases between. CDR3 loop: CASTTGPNYGYTF. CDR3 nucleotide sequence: TGTGCCAGCACGACAGGCCCAAACTATGGCTACACCTTC.

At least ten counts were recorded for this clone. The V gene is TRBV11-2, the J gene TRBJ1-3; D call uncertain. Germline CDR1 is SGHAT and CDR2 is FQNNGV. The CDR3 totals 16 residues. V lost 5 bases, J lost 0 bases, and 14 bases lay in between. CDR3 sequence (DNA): TGTGCCAGCAGCCCGAGAGGACGGGACTCTGGAAACACCATATATTTT. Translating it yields CASSPRGRDSGNTIYF.

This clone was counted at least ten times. The CDR3, as DNA: TGTGCCAGCCGGACAGGGAGAGAGACCCAGTACTTC. As protein: CASRTGRETQYF. V and J are TRBV6-1 and TRBJ2-5; 8 bases map to TRBD1. Germline V gene lookup returns CDR1 MNHNS and CDR2 SASEGT. CDR3 size: 12 residues. V lost 8 bases, J lost 4 bases, and 3 bases stayed unmatched.

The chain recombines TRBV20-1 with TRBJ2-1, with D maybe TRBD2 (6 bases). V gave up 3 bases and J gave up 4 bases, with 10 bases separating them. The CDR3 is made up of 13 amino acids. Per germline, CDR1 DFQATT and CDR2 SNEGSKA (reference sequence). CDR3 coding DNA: TGCAGTGCTAGTAGCGGAGGGTACAATGAGCAGTTCTTC. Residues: CSASSGGYNEQFF.

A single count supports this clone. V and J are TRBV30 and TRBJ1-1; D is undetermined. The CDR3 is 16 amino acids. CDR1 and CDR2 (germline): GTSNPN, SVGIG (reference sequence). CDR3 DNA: TGTGCATGGGCTAACAACCCCCGCAGGCCTTACACTGAAGCTTTCTTT. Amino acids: CAWANNPRRPYTEAFF.

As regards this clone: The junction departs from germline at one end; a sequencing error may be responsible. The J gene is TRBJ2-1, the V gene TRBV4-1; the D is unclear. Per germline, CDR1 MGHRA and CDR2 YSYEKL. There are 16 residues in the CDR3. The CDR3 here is CASSHEQLSSYNEPLF. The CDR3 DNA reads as TGCGCCAGCAGCCATGAACAGTTAAGCTCCTACAATGAGCCGCTCTTC.

CDR3 DNA: TGTGCCAGCAGTTACCCAGGATACGAGCAGTACTTC. Translating it yields CASSYPGYEQYF. The genes are TRBV6-2 or TRBV6-3 and TRBJ2-7; no clear D gene. The germline gives CDR1 MNHEY, CDR2 SVGEGT. The CDR3 runs 12 residues. V dropped 2 bases and J dropped 4 bases, with 6 bases sitting between them.

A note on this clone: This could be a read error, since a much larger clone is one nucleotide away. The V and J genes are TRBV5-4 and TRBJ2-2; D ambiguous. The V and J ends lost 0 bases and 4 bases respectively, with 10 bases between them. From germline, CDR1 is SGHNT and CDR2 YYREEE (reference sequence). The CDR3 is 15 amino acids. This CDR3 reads CASSLGPVGTGELFF. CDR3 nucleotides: TGTGCCAGCAGCTTGGGTCCCGTGGGCACCGGGGAGCTGTTTTTT.

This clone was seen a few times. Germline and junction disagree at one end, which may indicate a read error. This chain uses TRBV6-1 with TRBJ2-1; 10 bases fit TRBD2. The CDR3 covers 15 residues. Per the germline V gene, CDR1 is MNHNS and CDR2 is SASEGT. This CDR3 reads CASSKAGGYYNEQFF. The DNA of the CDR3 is TGTGCCAGCAGTAAAGCGGGAGGGTATTACAATGAGCAGTTCTTC.

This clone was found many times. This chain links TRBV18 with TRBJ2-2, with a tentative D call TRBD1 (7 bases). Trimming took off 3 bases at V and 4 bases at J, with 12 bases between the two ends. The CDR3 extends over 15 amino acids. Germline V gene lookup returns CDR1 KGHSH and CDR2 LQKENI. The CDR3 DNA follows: TGTGCCAGCTCACCCGCAGGGGGAGGCACCGGGGAGCTGTTTTTT. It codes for CASSPAGGGTGELFF.

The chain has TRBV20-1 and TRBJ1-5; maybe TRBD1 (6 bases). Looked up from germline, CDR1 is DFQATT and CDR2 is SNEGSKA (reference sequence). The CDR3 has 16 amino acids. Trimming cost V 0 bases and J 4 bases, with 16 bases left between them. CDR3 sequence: CSARDRVGGQNQPQHF. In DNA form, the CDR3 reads TGCAGTGCTAGAGATAGGGTTGGGGGGCAGAATCAGCCCCAGCATTTT.

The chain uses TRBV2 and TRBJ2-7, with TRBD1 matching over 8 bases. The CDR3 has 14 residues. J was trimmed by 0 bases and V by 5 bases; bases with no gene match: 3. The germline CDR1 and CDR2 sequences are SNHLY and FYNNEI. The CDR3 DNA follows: TGTGCCAGCAGTAGACAGGGGCTCTCCTACGAGCAGTACTTC. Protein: CASSRQGLSYEQYF.

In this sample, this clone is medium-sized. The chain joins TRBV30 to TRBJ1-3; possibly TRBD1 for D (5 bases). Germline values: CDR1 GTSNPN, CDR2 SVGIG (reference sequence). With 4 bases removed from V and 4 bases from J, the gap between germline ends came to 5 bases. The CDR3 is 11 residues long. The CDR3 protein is CAWTGGNTIYF. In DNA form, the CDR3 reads TGTGCCTGGACAGGGGGAAACACCATATATTTT.